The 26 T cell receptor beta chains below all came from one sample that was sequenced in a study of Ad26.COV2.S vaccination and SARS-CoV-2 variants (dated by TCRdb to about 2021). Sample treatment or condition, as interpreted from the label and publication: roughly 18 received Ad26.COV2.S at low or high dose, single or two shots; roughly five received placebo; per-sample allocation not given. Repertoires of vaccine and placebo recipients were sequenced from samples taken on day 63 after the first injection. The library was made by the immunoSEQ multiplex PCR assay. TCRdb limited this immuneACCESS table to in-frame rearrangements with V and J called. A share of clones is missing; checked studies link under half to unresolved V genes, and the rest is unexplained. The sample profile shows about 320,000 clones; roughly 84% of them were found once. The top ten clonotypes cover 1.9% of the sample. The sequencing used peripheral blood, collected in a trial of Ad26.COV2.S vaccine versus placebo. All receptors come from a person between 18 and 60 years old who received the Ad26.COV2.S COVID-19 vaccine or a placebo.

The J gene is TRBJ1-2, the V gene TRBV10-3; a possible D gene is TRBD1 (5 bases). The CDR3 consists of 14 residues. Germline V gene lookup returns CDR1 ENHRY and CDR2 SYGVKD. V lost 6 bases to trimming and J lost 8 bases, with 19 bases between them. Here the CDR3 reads CAISATGTNEGYTF. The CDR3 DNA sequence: TGTGCCATCAGCGCCACCGGGACCAACGAAGGCTACACCTTC.

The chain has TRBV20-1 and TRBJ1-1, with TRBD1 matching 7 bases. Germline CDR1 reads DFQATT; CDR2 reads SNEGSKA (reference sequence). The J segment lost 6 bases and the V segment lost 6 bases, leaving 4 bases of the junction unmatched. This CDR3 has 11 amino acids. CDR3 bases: TGCAGTGCGACAGGGCTGGCTGAAGCTTTCTTT. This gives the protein CSATGLAEAFF.

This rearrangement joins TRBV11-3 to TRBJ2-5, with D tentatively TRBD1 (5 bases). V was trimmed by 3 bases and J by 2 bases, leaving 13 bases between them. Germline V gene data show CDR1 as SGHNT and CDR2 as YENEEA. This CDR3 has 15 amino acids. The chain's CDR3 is CASSLGRVGQETQYF. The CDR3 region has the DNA TGTGCCAGCAGCTTGGGCAGGGTGGGTCAAGAGACCCAGTACTTC.

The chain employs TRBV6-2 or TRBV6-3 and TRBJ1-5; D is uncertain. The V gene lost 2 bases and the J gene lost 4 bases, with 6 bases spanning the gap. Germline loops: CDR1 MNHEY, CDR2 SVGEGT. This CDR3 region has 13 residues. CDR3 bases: TGTGCCAGCAGTTACGACGGTAATCAGCCCCAGCATTTT. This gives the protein CASSYDGNQPQHF.

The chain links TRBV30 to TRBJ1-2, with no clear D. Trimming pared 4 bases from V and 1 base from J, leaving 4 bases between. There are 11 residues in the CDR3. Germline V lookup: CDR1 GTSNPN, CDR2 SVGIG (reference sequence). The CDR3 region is CAWTRNYGYTF. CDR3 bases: TGTGCCTGGACACGTAACTATGGCTACACCTTC.

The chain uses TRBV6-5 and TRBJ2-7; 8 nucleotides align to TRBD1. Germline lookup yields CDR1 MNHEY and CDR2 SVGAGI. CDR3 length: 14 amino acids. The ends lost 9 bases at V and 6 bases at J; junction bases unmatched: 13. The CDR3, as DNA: TGTGCCAGTAAAAGACAGGGGAGGAAGAGCGAGCAGTACTTC. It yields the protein CASKRQGRKSEQYF.

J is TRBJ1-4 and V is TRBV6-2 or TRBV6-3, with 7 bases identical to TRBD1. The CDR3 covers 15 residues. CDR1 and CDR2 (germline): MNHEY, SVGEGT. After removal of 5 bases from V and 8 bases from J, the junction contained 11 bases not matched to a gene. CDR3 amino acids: CASSDRVLEKEKLFF. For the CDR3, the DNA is TGTGCCAGCAGTGACAGGGTGCTGGAGAAGGAAAAACTGTTTTTT.

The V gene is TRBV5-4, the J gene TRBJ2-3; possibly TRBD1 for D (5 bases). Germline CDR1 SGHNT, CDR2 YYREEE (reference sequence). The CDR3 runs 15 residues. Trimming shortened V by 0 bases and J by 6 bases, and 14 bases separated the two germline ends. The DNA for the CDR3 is TGTGCCAGCAGCTTGGAGGGCAGGGTTGGTGATACGCAGTATTTT. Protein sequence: CASSLEGRVGDTQYF.

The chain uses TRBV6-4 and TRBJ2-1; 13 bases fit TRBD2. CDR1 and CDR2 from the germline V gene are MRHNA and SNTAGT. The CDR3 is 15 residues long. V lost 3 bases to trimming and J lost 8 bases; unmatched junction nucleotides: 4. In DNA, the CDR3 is TGTGCCAGCAGTGAAACTAGCGGGGGGGCCTATGAGCAGTTCTTC. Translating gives CASSETSGGAYEQFF.

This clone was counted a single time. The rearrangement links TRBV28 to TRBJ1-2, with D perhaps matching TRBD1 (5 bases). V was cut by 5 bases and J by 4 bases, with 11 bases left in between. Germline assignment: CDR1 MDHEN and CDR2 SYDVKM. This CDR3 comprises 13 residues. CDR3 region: CASSIGAGYGYTF. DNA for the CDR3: TGTGCCAGCAGTATAGGGGCGGGCTATGGCTACACCTTC.

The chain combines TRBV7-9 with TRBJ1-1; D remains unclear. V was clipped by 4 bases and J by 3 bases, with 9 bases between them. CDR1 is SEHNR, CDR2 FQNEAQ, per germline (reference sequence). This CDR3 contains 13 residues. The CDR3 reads CASSSSVYTEAFF. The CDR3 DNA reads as TGTGCCAGCAGCTCATCGGTATACACTGAAGCTTTCTTT.

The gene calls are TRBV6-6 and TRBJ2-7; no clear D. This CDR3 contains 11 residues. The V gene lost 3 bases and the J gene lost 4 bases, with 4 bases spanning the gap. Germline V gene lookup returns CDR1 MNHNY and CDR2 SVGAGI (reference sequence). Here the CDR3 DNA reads TGTGCCAGCAGTTATCAATACGAGCAGTACTTC. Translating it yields CASSYQYEQYF.

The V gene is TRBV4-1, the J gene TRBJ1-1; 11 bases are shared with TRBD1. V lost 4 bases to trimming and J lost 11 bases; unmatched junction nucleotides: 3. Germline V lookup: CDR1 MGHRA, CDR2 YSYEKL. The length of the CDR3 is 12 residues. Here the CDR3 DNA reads TGCGCCAGCAGCCCGGACAGGGGGCTGGCTTTCTTT. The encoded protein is CASSPDRGLAFF.

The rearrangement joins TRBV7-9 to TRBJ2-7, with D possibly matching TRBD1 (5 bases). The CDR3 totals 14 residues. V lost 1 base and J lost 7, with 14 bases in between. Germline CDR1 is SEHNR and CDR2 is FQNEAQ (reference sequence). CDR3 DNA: TGTGCCAGCAGCTTAGGGGCAGGGCTGAGTGAGCAGTACTTC. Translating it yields CASSLGAGLSEQYF.

For the CDR3, the DNA is TGTGCCAGCAGCTGGCTAAGCGGGGGGGCCGGAGGGGAGCTGTTTTTT. The encoded protein is CASSWLSGGAGGELFF. The V gene is TRBV7-2, the J gene TRBJ2-2; the match to TRBD2 covers 10 bases. V trimming: 4 bases; J trimming: 8 bases; junction bases outside the gene matches: 10. The length of the CDR3 is 16 residues. Germline CDR1 is SGHTA and CDR2 is FQGNSA.

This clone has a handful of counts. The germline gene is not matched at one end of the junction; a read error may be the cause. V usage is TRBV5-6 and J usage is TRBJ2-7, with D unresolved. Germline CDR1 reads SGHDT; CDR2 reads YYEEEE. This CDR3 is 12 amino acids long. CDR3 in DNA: TGTGCCAGCAGCTTAGACAACTACGAGCAGTGCTTC. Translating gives CASSLDNYEQCF.

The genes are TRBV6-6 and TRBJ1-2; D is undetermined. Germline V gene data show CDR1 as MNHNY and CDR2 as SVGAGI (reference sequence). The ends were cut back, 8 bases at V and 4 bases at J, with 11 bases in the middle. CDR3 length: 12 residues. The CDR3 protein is CASAGRGYGYTF. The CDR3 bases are TGTGCCAGCGCAGGTCGGGGCTATGGCTACACCTTC.

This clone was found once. This chain's CDR3 is CASTRQYSNQPQHF. The CDR3 nucleotides are TGTGCCAGCACTAGGCAATATAGCAATCAGCCCCAGCATTTT. The J gene is TRBJ1-5, the V gene TRBV6-5, with unresolved D. The CDR3 totals 14 residues. V was pared by 7 bases and J by 0 bases, with 10 bases between. CDR1 MNHEY and CDR2 SVGAGI come from the germline V gene.

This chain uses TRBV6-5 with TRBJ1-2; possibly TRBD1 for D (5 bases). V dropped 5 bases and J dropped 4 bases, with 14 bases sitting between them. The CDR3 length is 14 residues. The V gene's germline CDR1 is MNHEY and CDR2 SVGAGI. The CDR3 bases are TGTGCCAGCAGTACCCGGGGCGGTTTCTATGGCTACACCTTC. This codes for CASSTRGGFYGYTF.

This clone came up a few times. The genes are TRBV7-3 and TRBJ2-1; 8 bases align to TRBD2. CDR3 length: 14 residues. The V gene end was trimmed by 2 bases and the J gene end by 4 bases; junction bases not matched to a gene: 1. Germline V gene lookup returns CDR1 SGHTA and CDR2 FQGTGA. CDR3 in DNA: TGTGCCAGCAGCTTAGCGGGGGGTTACAATGAGCAGTTCTTC. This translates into CASSLAGGYNEQFF.

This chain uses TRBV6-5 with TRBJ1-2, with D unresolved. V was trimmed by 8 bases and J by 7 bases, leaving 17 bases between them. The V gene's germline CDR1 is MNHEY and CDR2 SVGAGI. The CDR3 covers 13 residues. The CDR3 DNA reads TGTGCCAGCGCCGACATAGTGCTGAGTGGCTACACCTTC. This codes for CASADIVLSGYTF.

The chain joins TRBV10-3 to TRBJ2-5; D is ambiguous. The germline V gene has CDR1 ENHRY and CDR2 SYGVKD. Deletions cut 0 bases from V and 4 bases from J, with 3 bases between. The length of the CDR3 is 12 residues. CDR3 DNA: TGTGCCATCAGTGAGTCGAGAGAGACCCAGTACTTC. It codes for CAISESRETQYF.

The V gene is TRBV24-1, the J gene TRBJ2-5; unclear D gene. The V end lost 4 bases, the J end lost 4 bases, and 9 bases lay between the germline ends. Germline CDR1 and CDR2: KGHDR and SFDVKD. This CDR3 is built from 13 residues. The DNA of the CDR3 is TGTGCCACCAGTGAGAGTTTCGGAGAGACCCAGTACTTC. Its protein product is CATSESFGETQYF.

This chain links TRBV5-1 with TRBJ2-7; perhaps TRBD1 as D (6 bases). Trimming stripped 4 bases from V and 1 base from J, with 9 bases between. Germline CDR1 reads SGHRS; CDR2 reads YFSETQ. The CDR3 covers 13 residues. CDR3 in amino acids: CASSTGQSYEQYF. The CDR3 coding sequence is TGCGCCAGCAGCACAGGGCAGTCCTACGAGCAGTACTTC.

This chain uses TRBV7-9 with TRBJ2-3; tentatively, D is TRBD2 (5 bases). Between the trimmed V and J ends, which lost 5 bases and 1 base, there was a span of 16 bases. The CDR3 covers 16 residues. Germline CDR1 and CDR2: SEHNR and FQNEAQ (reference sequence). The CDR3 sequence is CASSPSRTARTDTQYF. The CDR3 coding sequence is TGTGCCAGCAGCCCGTCGCGGACTGCACGCACAGATACGCAGTATTTT.

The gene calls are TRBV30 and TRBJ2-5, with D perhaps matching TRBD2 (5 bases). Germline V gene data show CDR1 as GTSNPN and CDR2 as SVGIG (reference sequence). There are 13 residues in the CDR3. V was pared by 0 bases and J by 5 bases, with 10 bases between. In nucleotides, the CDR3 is TGTGCCTGGAGTGTAATTGGAGGCGAGACCCAGTACTTC. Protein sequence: CAWSVIGGETQYF.